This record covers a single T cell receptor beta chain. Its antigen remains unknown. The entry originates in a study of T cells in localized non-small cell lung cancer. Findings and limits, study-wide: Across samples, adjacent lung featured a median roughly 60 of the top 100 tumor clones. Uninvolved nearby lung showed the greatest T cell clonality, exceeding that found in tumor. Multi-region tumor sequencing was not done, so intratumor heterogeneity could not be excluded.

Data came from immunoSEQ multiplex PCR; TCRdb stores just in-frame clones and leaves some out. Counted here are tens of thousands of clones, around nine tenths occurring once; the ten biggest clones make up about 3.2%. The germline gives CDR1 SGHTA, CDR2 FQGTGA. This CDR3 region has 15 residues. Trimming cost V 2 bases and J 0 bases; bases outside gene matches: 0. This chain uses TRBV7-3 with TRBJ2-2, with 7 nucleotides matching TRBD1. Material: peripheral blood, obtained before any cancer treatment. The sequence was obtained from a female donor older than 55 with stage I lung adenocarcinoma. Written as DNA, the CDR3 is TGTGCCAGCAGCTTAGACAGGGCGAACACCGGGGAGCTGTTTTTT. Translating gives CASSLDRANTGELFF.